This TCR beta chain is from a study of CD8 T cells in ankylosing spondylitis. The study's findings and limits: Past research had described some motif variants in reactive arthritis synovial fluid and blood.

With molecular barcodes, quantitative 5'-RACE was used to make the TCR beta libraries. TCRdb independently ran MiXCR on the 5' RACE reads; one entry per CDR3 protein. The data hold approximately 110,000 distinct CDR3 sequences, with approximately 25% observed a single time. This clonotype has ten or more counts. Its antigen is as yet unknown. This clonotype was obtained from a male donor with ankylosing spondylitis. The sequenced sample consisted of synovial fluid, either unsorted or a sorted T cell fraction (not recorded which).

The CDR3 DNA reads TGTGCCAGTAGTATTCGGACTTTTCTCGAGCAGTACGTC. Amino acids: CASSIRTFLEQYV. The chain uses TRBV19 and TRBJ2-7; D possibly corresponds to TRBD2 (5 bases). V was trimmed by 3 bases and J by 6 bases, leaving 12 bases between them. There are 13 residues in the CDR3. From germline, CDR1 is LNHDA and CDR2 SQIVND (reference sequence).